The 25 T cell receptor beta chains below come from one sample, sequenced in a study of blood T cell repertoires in COVID-19. TCRdb's table, derived via immunoSEQ multiplex PCR, lists solely in-frame clones and lacks some. The sample records around 160,000 clones, about nine tenths being singletons. Sequenced material: peripheral blood. The receptors derive from a man aged 60-69 years with active or convalescent COVID-19.

The chain uses TRBV3-1 (or the pseudogene TRBV3-2) and TRBJ1-3; D gene ambiguous. Germline V CDR1 and CDR2: LGHDT, YNNKEL (reference sequence). V dropped 0 bases and J dropped 4 bases, with 10 bases sitting between them. CDR3 length: 15 residues. The CDR3 spells CASSQEPGSGNTIYF. The CDR3 DNA reads as TGTGCCAGCAGCCAAGAACCGGGATCGGGAAACACCATATATTTT.

The chain has TRBV6-5 and TRBJ2-7; D unresolved. Germline CDR1 is MNHEY and CDR2 is SVGAGI. V lost 7 bases and J lost 1, with 11 bases in between. This CDR3 contains 13 residues. The CDR3 DNA follows: TGTGCCAGCAAGGTCTCCGGGTCCTACGAGCAGTACTTC. Protein product: CASKVSGSYEQYF.

The chain recombines TRBV6-5 with TRBJ2-1; TRBD2 agrees at 11 bases. After removal of 11 bases from V and 8 bases from J, the junction contained 14 bases not matched to a gene. Germline V CDR1 and CDR2: MNHEY, SVGAGI. This CDR3 comprises 15 residues. The CDR3 here is CAYPGSGRALDEQFF. In DNA, the CDR3 is TGTGCCTACCCGGGTAGCGGGAGGGCCTTGGATGAGCAGTTCTTC.

The chain combines TRBV2 with TRBJ1-3; D perhaps matches TRBD1 (6 bases). V gave up 5 bases and J gave up 1 base, with 18 bases separating them. CDR3 length equals 17 residues. CDR1 is SNHLY and CDR2 is FYNNEI in the germline V gene. The CDR3 DNA sequence: TGTGCCAGCAGTCCCGGCGCAGGGGCCCTTTCTGGAAACACCATATATTTT. The encoded protein is CASSPGAGALSGNTIYF.

The chain is built from TRBV18 and TRBJ1-5; 7 nucleotides match TRBD1. The CDR3 consists of 16 residues. V trimming: 3 bases; J trimming: 2 bases; junction bases outside the gene matches: 7. Germline V lookup: CDR1 KGHSH, CDR2 LQKENI. CDR3 bases: TGTGCCAGCTCACCCCTCGACAGGGAGGGCAATCAGCCCCAGCATTTT. Translated: CASSPLDREGNQPQHF.

The rearrangement uses TRBV6-5 and TRBJ2-7, with D perhaps TRBD1 (7 bases). Per germline, CDR1 MNHEY and CDR2 SVGAGI. Trimming removed 2 bases at V and 0 bases at J, with 14 bases between. The CDR3 loop spans 16 amino acids. CDR3 DNA sequence: TGTGCCAGCAGTTACCAGGGGGGTCCCCTCTCCTACGAGCAGTACTTC. It codes for CASSYQGGPLSYEQYF.

The chain has TRBV6-5 and TRBJ1-6; 7 bases fit TRBD1. J lost 7 bases, V lost 4 bases, and 4 bases had no gene match. Germline V lookup: CDR1 MNHEY, CDR2 SVGAGI. The CDR3 runs to 14 residues. In DNA form, the CDR3 reads TGTGCCAGCAGTTCCCGGGACAGAAATTCACCCCTCCACTTT. As protein: CASSSRDRNSPLHF.

This clone was observed once. This rearrangement joins TRBV6-5 to TRBJ2-7; 12 nucleotides align to TRBD1. The trim removed 5 bases at V and 4 bases at J, leaving 3 bases unmatched. Germline V lookup: CDR1 MNHEY, CDR2 SVGAGI. The CDR3 is 14 amino acids. The CDR3 nucleotides are TGTGCCAGCAGTCGGGACAGGGGGCGGTACGAGCAGTACTTC. Its protein product is CASSRDRGRYEQYF.

The gene calls are TRBV21-1 and TRBJ1-1; the table's TRBD1 call for D was not verified on the DNA. TRBV21-1 is assigned pseudogene status. The CDR3 sequence is 22 residues long. CDR3 sequence (DNA): TGTGCCAGCAGCAAAGAATCTTCAGGGAATCGGACACTGAAGACCAAGGGCTCTGAAGCTTTCTTT. Its translation: CASSKESSGNRTLKTKGSEAFF.

The chain couples TRBV5-8 to TRBJ2-7; perhaps TRBD2 as D (5 bases). There are 13 residues in the CDR3. Germline CDR1 SGHTS, CDR2 YDEGEE. Trimming stripped 4 bases from V and 0 bases from J, with 8 bases between. The CDR3 loop is CASSRGSSYEQYF. The CDR3 coding sequence is TGTGCCAGCAGCCGAGGGAGCTCCTACGAGCAGTACTTC.

The chain employs TRBV3-1 (or the pseudogene TRBV3-2) and TRBJ1-2; 10 nucleotides line up with TRBD1. V lost 0 bases to trimming and J lost 7 bases; unmatched junction nucleotides: 8. There are 16 residues in the CDR3. CDR1 and CDR2 (germline): LGHDT, YNNKEL (reference sequence). This chain's CDR3 is CASSQDDRDRGSGYTF. In DNA, the CDR3 is TGTGCCAGCAGCCAAGATGACCGGGACAGGGGAAGTGGCTACACCTTC.

This clone came up many times. The chain uses TRBV7-9 and TRBJ1-6, with TRBD1 matching over 9 bases. This CDR3 has 14 residues. Germline assignment: CDR1 SEHNR and CDR2 FQNEAQ (reference sequence). J was trimmed by 11 bases and V by 5 bases; bases with no gene match: 7. The CDR3, as DNA: TGTGCCAGCAGCCGGGACAGGGATTATACACCCCTCCACTTT. Protein product: CASSRDRDYTPLHF.

J is TRBJ2-5 and V is TRBV12-5; 9 bases match TRBD1. Looked up from germline, CDR1 is LGHNT and CDR2 is FRNRAP. The CDR3 is made up of 16 amino acids. V lost 2 bases, J lost 1 base, and 5 bases stayed unmatched. The CDR3 reads CASGLKQGASQETQYF. As DNA, the CDR3 is TGTGCTAGTGGTTTGAAACAGGGGGCCTCCCAAGAGACCCAGTACTTC.

The chain carries TRBV4-1 and TRBJ2-5; D possibly corresponds to TRBD1 (7 bases). The CDR3 consists of 16 residues. V lost 0 bases and J lost 9, with 20 bases in between. Germline V lookup: CDR1 MGHRA, CDR2 YSYEKL. The CDR3 bases are TGCGCCAGCAGCCAAGATGCAGGTCTAGTCAGGGGGGCCCAGTACTTC. Protein sequence: CASSQDAGLVRGAQYF.

The chain carries TRBV6-5 and TRBJ1-3, with D unresolved. From germline, CDR1 is MNHEY and CDR2 SVGAGI. Trimming removed 4 bases from V and 2 bases from J, with 12 bases in between. The CDR3 is 15 residues long. DNA for the CDR3: TGTGCCAGCAGTTGGGGAGGCCTAACTGGAAACACCATATATTTT. It specifies CASSWGGLTGNTIYF.

This clone has only one observation. The rearrangement joins TRBV6-5 to TRBJ2-1, with TRBD2 identical over 9 bases. This CDR3 comprises 15 residues. J was trimmed by 8 bases and V by 5 bases; bases with no gene match: 10. The germline CDR1 and CDR2 sequences are MNHEY and SVGAGI. CDR3 protein: CASSITGTSIHEQFF. The CDR3 coding sequence is TGTGCCAGCAGTATCACCGGGACTAGCATCCATGAGCAGTTCTTC.

This chain uses TRBV11-2 with TRBJ2-7; TRBD2 matches at 13 bases. Germline assignment: CDR1 SGHAT and CDR2 FQNNGV. There are 16 residues in the CDR3. The trim removed 2 bases at V and 6 bases at J, leaving 7 bases unmatched. The CDR3 sequence is CASSLKGLAGVGEQYF. CDR3 coding DNA: TGTGCCAGCAGCTTAAAAGGACTAGCGGGAGTGGGCGAGCAGTACTTC.

The chain is built from TRBV4-1 and TRBJ1-5; TRBD1 matches at 7 bases. In germline, CDR1 is MGHRA, CDR2 YSYEKL. Trimming took 5 bases from V and 4 from J; bases not matched to a gene: 5. This CDR3 spans 14 amino acids. The CDR3: CASSTEQGNQPQHF. Here the CDR3 DNA reads TGCGCCAGCAGCACCGAACAGGGGAATCAGCCCCAGCATTTT.

This sequence joins TRBV5-4 and TRBJ1-2; possible D gene TRBD1, 6 bases. This CDR3 is 15 amino acids long. Trimming took 2 bases from V and 2 from J, leaving 13 bases between them. Germline V lookup: CDR1 SGHNT, CDR2 YYREEE (reference sequence). The CDR3 nucleotides are TGTGCCAGCAGCTTAACAGGGCTTTCGAACTATGGCTACACCTTC. Protein: CASSLTGLSNYGYTF.

J is TRBJ1-5 and V is TRBV5-8; perhaps TRBD1 as D (5 bases). V lost 0 bases and J lost 9, with 16 bases in between. This CDR3 has 15 amino acids. Germline V lookup: CDR1 SGHTS, CDR2 YDEGEE. The CDR3: CASSLGGDSGRPQHF. The CDR3 DNA is TGTGCCAGCAGCTTGGGGGGGGACTCCGGGCGGCCCCAGCATTTT.

This chain uses TRBV2 with TRBJ1-5; 8 positions agree with TRBD1. V shed 3 bases and J 4 bases; nucleotides not matched to a gene: 8. Germline V CDR1 and CDR2: SNHLY, FYNNEI. This CDR3 has 16 residues. As DNA, the CDR3 is TGTGCCAGCAGTGACCAAATAAACAGGGGGAATCAGCCCCAGCATTTT. Translating gives CASSDQINRGNQPQHF.

This sequence joins TRBV9 and TRBJ2-7; 9 nucleotides agree with TRBD1. This CDR3 spans 13 amino acids. The germline V gene encodes CDR1 SGDLS and CDR2 YYNGEE. Trimming at V came to 4 bases and at J to 6 bases, leaving 5 bases not matched to a gene. The CDR3 nucleotides are TGTGCCAGCAGCCAAGGACAGGGGCGCGAGCAGTACTTC. Translated: CASSQGQGREQYF. The full variable domain, its missing parts supplied by reference TRBV9 and TRBJ2-7, is DSGVTQTPKHLITATGQRVTLRCSPRSGDLSVYWYQQSLDQGLQFLIQYYNGEERAKGNILERFSAQQFPDLHSELNLSSLELGDSALYFCASSQGQGREQYFGPGTRLTVT.

V and J are TRBV5-4 and TRBJ1-2; D may be TRBD1 (6 bases). The V gene lost 0 bases and the J gene lost 5 bases, with 11 bases spanning the gap. The CDR3 is 14 amino acids. The germline gives CDR1 SGHNT, CDR2 YYREEE (reference sequence). The CDR3 DNA is TGTGCCAGCAGCTTGGATCCAGGGGAATATGGCTACACCTTC. This codes for CASSLDPGEYGYTF.

V usage is TRBV14 and J usage is TRBJ1-3, with D uncertain. V was trimmed by 0 bases and J by 0 bases, leaving 6 bases between them. The CDR3 is 15 amino acids. Germline CDR1 is SGHDN and CDR2 is FVKESK. In DNA, the CDR3 is TGTGCCAGCAGCCAAGACAGGATCTCTGGAAACACCATATATTTT. It codes for CASSQDRISGNTIYF. Supplemented by reference TRBV14 and TRBJ1-3, the full variable domain reads EAGVTQFPSHSVIEKGQTVTLRCDPISGHDNLYWYRRVMGKEIKFLLHFVKESKQDESGMPNNRFLAERTGGTYSTLKVQPAELEDSGVYFCASSQDRISGNTIYFGEGSWLTVV.

The chain has TRBV2 and TRBJ1-1; a possible D gene is TRBD1 (6 bases). The V and J ends lost 8 bases and 5 bases respectively, with 15 bases between them. Germline CDR1 and CDR2: SNHLY and FYNNEI. This CDR3 comprises 13 residues. The CDR3 loop is CASGNDRRTEAFF. As DNA, the CDR3 is TGTGCCAGCGGAAACGACAGGAGGACTGAAGCTTTCTTT.